This T cell receptor beta chain came from a study of siplizumab effects on memory and regulatory T cells. Worth noting for this clone: Its matching antigen is unknown.

Profiled with immunoSEQ multiplex PCR; TCRdb holds only in-frame clones, not every one. The data hold approximately 94,000 clones, with 93% observed a single time. Findings and limits, study-wide: Roughly 75-95% of proliferating CD4+ or CD8+ clones defied assignment to a naive or memory phenotype.

V was trimmed by 4 bases and J by 3 bases, leaving 17 bases between them. Germline assignment: CDR1 WNHNN and CDR2 SYGVQD (reference sequence). CDR3 length equals 16 residues. The TCR sequence derives from a human donor in good health. V is TRBV10-1 and J is TRBJ2-3, with a possible D match to TRBD1 (6 bases). Sequencing was done on a sample of CD8+ T cells sorted from blood. The CDR3, as DNA: TGCGCCAGCAGTGGGCTACGACAGGTCGCAACAGATACGCAGTATTTT. Its translation: CASSGLRQVATDTQYF.